This passage covers 9 T cell receptor beta chains from one sample sequenced in a study of blood T cells in healthy people across ages. A second about 7 to 11 cycle PCR used barcoded and J-beta primers. TCRdb re-called the 5' RACE reads through MiXCR, storing one row per CDR3 protein. Of hundreds of thousands of distinct CDR3 sequences listed, about 48% were seen once; the top ten hold around 40%. The sample was blood. These receptors all stem from a man older than 75 in good health.

The chain has TRBV10-3 and TRBJ2-3; 10 bases line up with TRBD2. The junction had 6 bases not matched to a gene; V was cut back by 3 bases and J by 0 bases. Germline lookup yields CDR1 ENHRY and CDR2 SYGVKD. This CDR3 is 17 amino acids long. Here the CDR3 reads CAISDPSTSGSTDTQYF. The CDR3 DNA reads as TGTGCCATCAGTGACCCCTCGACTAGCGGGAGCACAGATACGCAGTATTTT.

The chain has TRBV11-2 and TRBJ2-3, with D perhaps matching TRBD2 (5 bases). This CDR3 has 16 amino acids. Trimming stripped 6 bases from V and 1 base from J, with 17 bases between. The germline V gene encodes CDR1 SGHAT and CDR2 FQNNGV. CDR3 protein: CASSLIGGLGTDTQYF. DNA for the CDR3: TGTGCCAGCAGTCTGATAGGAGGTCTGGGCACAGATACGCAGTATTTT.

This clonotype was seen a few times. The genes are TRBV14 and TRBJ1-6; D ambiguous. The germline CDR1 and CDR2 sequences are SGHDN and FVKESK. This CDR3 has 13 residues. Trimming took off 2 bases at V and 11 bases at J, with 10 bases between the two ends. Written as DNA, the CDR3 is TGTGCCAGCAGCCAAAGGGTCGGGGCACCCCTCCACTTT. It specifies CASSQRVGAPLHF.

This clonotype was detected a few times. The chain couples TRBV28 to TRBJ2-1; D remains ambiguous. Germline V lookup: CDR1 MDHEN, CDR2 SYDVKM. V shed 7 bases and J shed 9 bases, with 13 bases lying between them. The CDR3 extends over 12 amino acids. In DNA form, the CDR3 reads TGTGCCAGCACCCGGCAAGCTGGTGAGCAGTTCTTC. Protein product: CASTRQAGEQFF.

This chain uses TRBV25-1 with TRBJ1-5; 9 bases agree with TRBD1. The trim removed 5 bases at V and 6 bases at J, leaving 11 bases unmatched. CDR3 length: 16 residues. The germline CDR1 and CDR2 sequences are MGHDK and SYGVNS. CDR3 amino acids: CASSPTRGQGGQPQHF. In DNA, the CDR3 is TGTGCCAGCAGTCCTACAAGGGGACAGGGCGGTCAGCCCCAGCATTTT. The whole variable domain, remainder taken from reference TRBV25-1 and TRBJ1-5, is EADIYQTPRYLVIGTGKKITLECSQTMGHDKMYWYQQDPGMELHLIHYSYGVNSTEKGDLSSESTVSRIRTEHFPLTLESARPSHTSQYLCASSPTRGQGGQPQHFGDGTRLSIL.

At least ten counts were recorded for this clonotype. J is TRBJ1-2 and V is TRBV20-1; a possible D gene is TRBD1 (6 bases). This CDR3 is 14 amino acids long. Germline values: CDR1 DFQATT, CDR2 SNEGSKA (reference sequence). CDR3 in amino acids: CSLAAIQGLRGYTF. The DNA for the CDR3 is TGCAGCCTGGCGGCGATACAGGGTCTTCGTGGCTACACCTTC.

J is TRBJ2-5 and V is TRBV9, with 9 nucleotides matching TRBD2. Germline V CDR1 and CDR2: SGDLS, YYNGEE. This CDR3 region has 17 residues. After removal of 3 bases from V and 1 base from J, the junction contained 10 bases not matched to a gene. CDR3 nucleotides: TGTGCCAGCAGCGCCAGCTTAGCGGGAGCCGCCCAAGAGACCCAGTACTTC. It is translated as CASSASLAGAAQETQYF.

V and J are TRBV10-3 and TRBJ1-1; 8 bases map to TRBD1. Germline V gene lookup returns CDR1 ENHRY and CDR2 SYGVKD. The CDR3 contains 15 residues. The trim removed 8 bases at V and 7 bases at J, leaving 15 bases unmatched. The CDR3 DNA is TGTGCCATCCGACCCCTGGACAGGGAGGTGCATGAAGCTTTCTTT. This encodes CAIRPLDREVHEAFF.

The gene calls are TRBV28 and TRBJ2-5, with D hard to call. Germline V gene sequence: CDR1 MDHEN, CDR2 SYDVKM. This CDR3 is built from 11 residues. V lost 4 bases to trimming and J lost 7 bases, with 7 bases between them. The CDR3 region is CASSSPRTQYF. The CDR3 DNA is TGTGCCAGCAGTTCCCCAAGGACCCAGTACTTC.